These 26 T cell receptor beta chains share one sample of origin, sequenced in a study of shared clonotypes between healthy human individuals. The method was immunoSEQ multiplex PCR; TCRdb's version includes in-frame clones alone and lacks a portion of them. The repertoire holds 650,000 to 750,000 clones, roughly 78% seen once, with under 2% in the top ten. Sequencing was done on a sample of memory CD4+ T cells sorted from blood. Subset given: CD45RA-negative fraction. The receptors derive from a woman in her 30s in good health.

This clone was found a few times. The chain carries TRBV11-2 and TRBJ2-2, with unresolved D. The CDR3 extends over 12 amino acids. Germline CDR1 is SGHAT and CDR2 is FQNNGV. V lost 4 bases to trimming and J lost 1 base, with 1 base between them. CDR3 in amino acids: CASSWNTGELFF. The CDR3 DNA follows: TGTGCCAGCAGCTGGAACACCGGGGAGCTGTTTTTT.

The chain is built from TRBV11-2 and TRBJ1-1; D not resolved. The CDR3 length is 14 residues. From germline, CDR1 is SGHAT and CDR2 FQNNGV. Trimming shortened V by 4 bases and J by 1 base, and 10 bases separated the two germline ends. Written as DNA, the CDR3 is TGTGCCAGCAGCTCTGGACTGGCGAACACTGAAGCTTTCTTT. Translating gives CASSSGLANTEAFF. The full variable domain, rest sourced from reference TRBV11-2 and TRBJ1-1, is EAGVAQSPRYKIIEKRQSVAFWCNPISGHATLYWYQQILGQGPKLLIQFQNNGVVDDSQLPKDRFSAERLKGVDSTLKIQPAKLEDSAVYLCASSSGLANTEAFFGQGTRLTVV.

This clone was observed a single time. The chain uses TRBV2 and TRBJ2-7; no clear D. This CDR3 region has 14 residues. V lost 3 bases and J 3 bases, leaving 12 bases between the germline ends. Per the germline V gene, CDR1 is SNHLY and CDR2 is FYNNEI. CDR3 sequence: CASSEKHLGYEQYF. CDR3 in DNA: TGTGCCAGCAGTGAGAAACACCTTGGCTACGAGCAGTACTTC.

The chain combines TRBV2 with TRBJ2-3, with D unresolved. The germline V gene encodes CDR1 SNHLY and CDR2 FYNNEI. The CDR3 has 13 amino acids. Trimming took off 6 bases at V and 6 bases at J, with 13 bases between the two ends. CDR3 region: CASSQSPTDTQYF. For the CDR3, the DNA is TGTGCCAGCAGCCAGTCTCCCACGGATACGCAGTATTTT.

The chain links TRBV5-1 to TRBJ2-5; D gene ambiguous. Per the germline V gene, CDR1 is SGHRS and CDR2 is YFSETQ. The CDR3 has 12 residues. The V and J ends lost 6 bases and 4 bases respectively, with 10 bases between them. CDR3 DNA: TGCGCCAGCACGGCGTCAGGAGAGACCCAGTACTTC. Amino acids: CASTASGETQYF.

CDR3 DNA: TGTGCCATTTCCGACAGGGAGAGCACTGAAGCTTTCTTT. It specifies CAISDRESTEAFF. This chain connects TRBV10-3 to TRBJ1-1, with 7 bases lining up with TRBD1. The CDR3 covers 13 residues. V was pared by 9 bases and J by 4 bases, with 8 bases of the junction left unmatched. Germline V CDR1 and CDR2: ENHRY, SYGVKD.

This clone was found a few times. This rearrangement joins TRBV11-2 to TRBJ1-1, with D unresolved. The V gene's germline CDR1 is SGHAT and CDR2 FQNNGV. The CDR3 consists of 15 residues. The V and J ends lost 3 bases and 7 bases respectively, with 18 bases between them. The CDR3 DNA reads as TGTGCCAGCAGCTTTGTGGGTTTATCCGGAAATGAAGCTTTCTTT. Its translation: CASSFVGLSGNEAFF. Looking up the rest from reference TRBV11-2 and TRBJ1-1 gives the full variable domain: EAGVAQSPRYKIIEKRQSVAFWCNPISGHATLYWYQQILGQGPKLLIQFQNNGVVDDSQLPKDRFSAERLKGVDSTLKIQPAKLEDSAVYLCASSFVGLSGNEAFFGQGTRLTVV.

The chain combines TRBV19 with TRBJ1-2; D remains ambiguous. Trimming left V 5 bases short and J 5 bases short, with 24 bases between. The CDR3 is made up of 17 amino acids. Germline loops: CDR1 LNHDA, CDR2 SQIVND (reference sequence). Here the CDR3 reads CASSRPRATIFLYGYTF. The CDR3 DNA is TGTGCCAGTAGTCGTCCGCGGGCAACCATCTTCCTATATGGCTACACCTTC. The whole variable domain, filled in from reference TRBV19 and TRBJ1-2, reads DGGITQSPKYLFRKEGQNVTLSCEQNLNHDAMYWYRQDPGQGLRLIYYSQIVNDFQKGDIAEGYSVSREKKESFPLTVTSAQKNPTAFYLCASSRPRATIFLYGYTFGSGTRLTVV.

Worth noting for this clone: Other DNA sequences of this sample code for an identical CDR3. The J gene is TRBJ2-2, the V gene TRBV2; possible D gene TRBD2, 6 bases. CDR3 length: 15 residues. The ends were cut back, 7 bases at V and 4 bases at J, with 16 bases in the middle. Germline CDR1 reads SNHLY; CDR2 reads FYNNEI. The chain's CDR3 is CASTTGQGGTGELFF. CDR3 coding DNA: TGTGCCAGCACGACGGGGCAGGGAGGCACCGGGGAGCTGTTTTTT.

V is TRBV18 and J is TRBJ1-1; D possibly corresponds to TRBD1 (6 bases). With 3 bases removed from V and 4 bases from J, the gap between germline ends came to 12 bases. CDR3 length: 14 residues. Germline V gene sequence: CDR1 KGHSH, CDR2 LQKENI. The CDR3 DNA reads TGTGCCAGCTCACCTACCACAGGGTTCACTGAAGCTTTCTTT. Encoded protein: CASSPTTGFTEAFF.

The chain joins TRBV18 to TRBJ2-3, with D uncertain. Germline CDR1 is KGHSH and CDR2 is LQKENI. The CDR3 totals 12 residues. V dropped 6 bases and J dropped 2 bases, with 6 bases sitting between them. The CDR3 nucleotides are TGTGCCAGCTCCTACACCACAGATACGCAGTATTTT. The encoded protein is CASSYTTDTQYF.

This clone has only one observation. At the DNA level, this CDR3 is encoded by other sequences in the same sample as well. The V and J genes are TRBV28 and TRBJ1-1; D gene uncertain. V dropped 3 bases and J dropped 1 base, with 6 bases sitting between them. The CDR3 is made up of 13 amino acids. Germline assignment: CDR1 MDHEN and CDR2 SYDVKM. The CDR3, as DNA: TGTGCCAGCAGTTTCAGGCGGAACACTGAAGCTTTCTTT. The encoded protein is CASSFRRNTEAFF.

This chain uses TRBV11-2 with TRBJ2-1; 7 positions agree with TRBD2. The germline V gene encodes CDR1 SGHAT and CDR2 FQNNGV. The trim removed 5 bases at V and 0 bases at J, leaving 13 bases unmatched. This CDR3 region has 18 residues. The CDR3 spells CASSPLGSSGTSYNEQFF. DNA of the CDR3: TGTGCCAGCAGCCCGCTGGGGTCGAGCGGGACCTCCTACAATGAGCAGTTCTTC.

This sequence joins TRBV27 and TRBJ1-5; D gene ambiguous. Trimming removed 2 bases at V and 1 base at J, with 18 bases between. Germline lookup yields CDR1 MNHEY and CDR2 SMNVEV (reference sequence). This CDR3 has 18 amino acids. The CDR3 region is CASSLTFGSGWSNQPQHF. CDR3 sequence (DNA): TGTGCCAGCAGTTTAACCTTCGGGTCCGGCTGGAGCAATCAGCCCCAGCATTTT.

This clone was seen just once. The CDR3 bases are TGTGCCAGTACCCAGAGGGGTAAGGCGAACACCGGGGAGCTGTTTTTT. It codes for CASTQRGKANTGELFF. The chain links TRBV19 to TRBJ2-2, with D perhaps being TRBD1 or TRBD2 (5 bases each). Germline CDR1 and CDR2: LNHDA and SQIVND (reference sequence). The CDR3 runs 16 residues. The V end was cut by 7 bases, the J end by 0 bases, with 15 bases between.

V gene TRBV15 combines with J gene TRBJ2-1, with unresolved D. CDR1 LNHNV and CDR2 YYDKDF come from the germline V gene (reference sequence). V lost 0 bases and J 6 bases, leaving 12 bases between the germline ends. The CDR3 consists of 15 residues. In DNA form, the CDR3 reads TGTGCCACCAGCAGAGATAGAAGCGTTCGCAATGAGCAGTTCTTC. It translates to CATSRDRSVRNEQFF.

The rearrangement joins TRBV5-1 to TRBJ1-1; D call uncertain. Trimming stripped 7 bases from V and 1 base from J, with 11 bases between. The CDR3 extends over 13 amino acids. Germline V gene lookup returns CDR1 SGHRS and CDR2 YFSETQ. CDR3 protein: CASRGTANTEAFF. CDR3 DNA: TGCGCCAGCCGCGGTACGGCGAACACTGAAGCTTTCTTT.

The chain joins TRBV6-5 to TRBJ2-2, with 11 bases that match TRBD2. J lost 6 bases, V lost 1 base, and 1 base had no gene match. Germline V gene data show CDR1 as MNHEY and CDR2 as SVGAGI. The CDR3 has 15 residues. For the CDR3, the DNA is TGTGCCAGCAGTTACTTTAGCGGGAGGGCCGGGGAGCTGTTTTTT. It encodes CASSYFSGRAGELFF.

The chain carries TRBV20-1 and TRBJ1-2; no clear D gene. CDR1 and CDR2 (germline): DFQATT, SNEGSKA (reference sequence). The CDR3 contains 11 residues. In DNA form, the CDR3 reads TGCAGCGTCCCGCGAGGGTCGGGCTACACCTTC. It codes for CSVPRGSGYTF.

Concerning this clone: This sample also contains other DNA sequences that code for the same CDR3. The gene calls are TRBV15 and TRBJ2-6, with 8 bases matching TRBD1. Germline CDR1 is LNHNV and CDR2 is YYDKDF (reference sequence). The CDR3 runs to 16 residues. Trimming took 1 base from V and 1 from J; bases not matched to a gene: 0. The CDR3 spells CATSRGQGSGANVLTF. The CDR3 DNA follows: TGTGCCACCAGCAGAGGACAGGGGTCTGGGGCCAACGTCCTGACTTTC.

This chain uses TRBV7-2 with TRBJ1-1; D remains ambiguous. Germline V gene sequence: CDR1 SGHTA, CDR2 FQGNSA. CDR3 length: 16 residues. The V end lost 5 bases, the J end lost 3 bases, and 19 bases lay between the germline ends. CDR3 in amino acids: CASSPRGVSHYTEAFF. The CDR3 coding sequence is TGTGCCAGCAGCCCTCGCGGGGTCTCCCACTACACTGAAGCTTTCTTT.

V and J are TRBV7-9 and TRBJ2-5; 8 bases agree with TRBD2. The CDR3 is 16 residues long. Germline CDR1 is SEHNR and CDR2 is FQNEAQ (reference sequence). V was pared by 0 bases and J by 5 bases, with 8 bases of the junction left unmatched. CDR3 in DNA: TGTGCCAGCAGCTTAGCTCCCAGCGGGAGACGGGAGACCCAGTACTTC. It encodes CASSLAPSGRRETQYF.

V and J are TRBV28 and TRBJ2-7, with TRBD2 as a possible D gene (5 bases). This CDR3 is built from 18 residues. The V gene's germline CDR1 is MDHEN and CDR2 SYDVKM. V was trimmed by 5 bases and J by 3 bases, leaving 26 bases between them. The CDR3 DNA sequence: TGTGCCAGCAGTACATTTGGTTATTTGGGCGGGCCCTACTACGAGCAGTACTTC. As protein: CASSTFGYLGGPYYEQYF.

This chain uses TRBV5-4 with TRBJ2-5, with TRBD1 matching 9 bases. The germline V gene has CDR1 SGHNT and CDR2 YYREEE (reference sequence). This CDR3 has 17 residues. V dropped 0 bases and J dropped 5; count of bases not matched to a gene: 11. CDR3 nucleotides: TGTGCCAGCAGCTTGGCGGGGGACAGGGCGGTTCGGGAGACCCAGTACTTC. As protein: CASSLAGDRAVRETQYF. Full variable domain (outside the CDR3, taken from reference TRBV5-4 and TRBJ2-5): ETGVTQSPTHLIKTRGQQVTLRCSSQSGHNTVSWYQQALGQGPQFIFQYYREEENGRGNFPPRFSGLQFPNYSSELNVNALELDDSALYLCASSLAGDRAVRETQYFGPGTRLLVL.

DNA for the CDR3: TGTGCCAGCTCTGGGGCCCGGGGTACCACCGGGGAGCTGTTTTTT. Protein sequence: CASSGARGTTGELFF. The chain recombines TRBV18 with TRBJ2-2; perhaps D is TRBD1 or TRBD2 (5 bases each). There are 15 residues in the CDR3. Germline V gene sequence: CDR1 KGHSH, CDR2 LQKENI. Trimming shortened V by 6 bases and J by 4 bases, and 15 bases separated the two germline ends.

The J gene is TRBJ1-1, the V gene TRBV7-9, with TRBD1 identical over 7 bases. The CDR3 totals 15 residues. The V gene's germline CDR1 is SEHNR and CDR2 FQNEAQ (reference sequence). J gave up 0 bases and V 5 bases, and 6 bases lay outside the gene matches. Written as DNA, the CDR3 is TGTGCCAGCAGCCGACAGGGACAGCTGAACACTGAAGCTTTCTTT. Its translation is CASSRQGQLNTEAFF.